This entry concerns a single T cell receptor (beta chain). Its antigen remains unidentified. No base qualities exist here, and no much larger clone lies one base off it. This record belongs to a study of T cell repertoires in cytomegalovirus infection (dated by TCRdb to the late 2010s). Notes on the research overall: Recently identified HLA-C-restricted CMV epitopes, whose presentation resists viral immunomodulation, were targeted by peptide stimulations together with well-studied HLA-B-restricted epitopes. Donor HLA type was relevant to the analysis, as public TCR beta signatures indicated carriage of CMV infection together with the matching HLA type.

Data came from an Illumina HiSeq 1500. TCRdb trimmed public reads at Q25 via fastp, called clones via MiXCR and kept in-frame beta chains. Every CDR3 protein is listed once, alongside the most common genes and DNA of its rows. This sample holds about 70,000 distinct CDR3 sequences; approximately 22% were observed only once. About 72% of the sample lies in the top ten. According to the study, the label for this sample's treatment or condition signals: in vitro stimulation with specific CMV peptide epitopes to enrich CMV-specific T cells. The germline V gene supplies CDR1 MNHNS and CDR2 SASEGT. Taken from cysteine to phenylalanine, the CDR3 has 15 residues. Of the read, only the CDR3 DNA is kept; its 45 bases are in frame from base 1. Cut back by 3 bases and 4 bases, the V and J ends lie 10 bases apart. Overall study outcomes, separate from this receptor: The ex vivo response was dominated by HLA-C-restricted CMV-specific TCR beta clonotypes, and the single most frequent clonotype in two of eight donors was supplied by these HLA-C-restricted clonotypes. Carriers of CMV infection plus the relevant HLA type were discriminated by the cumulative frequency of public TCR beta family members in the study cohort and in an independent 352-donor cohort.

The receptor's source is a human donor in good health (CMV status not recorded). Some clones in this sample may be carry-over from other donors' samples. The V gene is TRBV6-1 and the J gene is TRBJ1-6; matching of 5 bases hints at TRBD1 as the D gene. The sample consisted of CD8+ T cells from cultured PBMCs, taken from culture after CMV antigen stimulation. The CDR3 region: CASSEGEIYNSPLHF. The sequenced DNA is TGTGCCAGCAGTGAGGGGGAGATTTATAATTCACCCCTCCACTTT.